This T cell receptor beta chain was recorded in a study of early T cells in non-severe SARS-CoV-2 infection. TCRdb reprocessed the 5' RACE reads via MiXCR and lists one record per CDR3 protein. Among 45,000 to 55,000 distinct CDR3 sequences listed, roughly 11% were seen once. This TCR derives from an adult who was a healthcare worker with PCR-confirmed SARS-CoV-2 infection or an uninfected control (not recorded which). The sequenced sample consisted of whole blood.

The DNA for the CDR3 is TGTGCCAGCACCGACTTGGACAGGGCCTGGGTCTACAATGAGCAGTTCTTC. It codes for CASTDLDRAWVYNEQFF. The genes are TRBV6-6 and TRBJ2-1, with 8 nucleotides matching TRBD1. This CDR3 has 17 residues. Trimming at V came to 7 bases and at J to 3 bases, leaving 14 bases not matched to a gene. Germline V gene sequence: CDR1 MNHNY, CDR2 SVGAGI (reference sequence).